The rows below give T cell receptor beta chains drawn from one sample of a study of T cells in localized non-small cell lung cancer. Data came from immunoSEQ multiplex PCR; TCRdb stores just in-frame clones and leaves some out. The sample lists fewer than 4,000 clones; around 29% were seen once. The sample in question was normal lung tissue next to the tumor, obtained before any cancer treatment. These receptor sequences come from a male donor aged 60 or over with stage III lung adenocarcinoma. CDR3s include the opening cysteine and the closing phenylalanine or tryptophan. The D gene is left open where the match is weak. Size is stated for part of the rows, as once, few or many counts, or as a class when the clone is expanded.

d_call j_call v_call clone_size cdr3_nt cdr3_aa
- TRBJ2-2 TRBV1 - TGCGCCAGCAGCCAAGAAGGGGGAGGGCCATCGAACACCGGGGAGCTGTTTTTT CASSQEGGGPSNTGELFF
- TRBJ1-2 TRBV6-8 medium-sized TGTGCCAGCAGTTACCTTGGGGAGGCCTATGGCTACACCTTC CASSYLGEAYGYTF
- TRBJ1-5 TRBV30 - TGTGCCTGGAGTGTGAAAGGGGAGCAGCCCCAGCATTTT CAWSVKGEQPQHF
- TRBJ1-2 TRBV30 - TGTGCCTGGAGCCAAATACAGGGTCAACCCTCCTATGGCTGTAACTTC CAWSQIQGQPSYGCNF
- TRBJ2-1 TRBV15 large TGTGCCACCAGCAGAGACGGGGCCTACAATGAGCAGTTCTTC CATSRDGAYNEQFF
- TRBJ2-2 TRBV6-8 few TGTGCCAGCAGTTATATAGTCGCCCGCGGGGAGCTGTTTTTT CASSYIVARGELFF
- TRBJ1-5 TRBV28 - TGTGCCAGCAGTTTATTAATAGGGAGGGACAATCAGCCCCAGCATTTT CASSLLIGRDNQPQHF
- TRBJ2-3 TRBV6-8 few TGTGCCAGCAGTCAGGAGCCTAGCACAGATACGCAGTATTTT CASSQEPSTDTQYF
TRBD1 TRBJ1-2 TRBV18 - TGTGCCAGCTCACCACTGGAAGGGGGCCAGATCTATGGCTACACCTTC CASSPLEGGQIYGYTF
TRBD1 TRBJ2-1 TRBV11-3 - TGTGCCAGCAGCTTTGACAGGGGGCTCAACAATGAGCAGTTCTTC CASSFDRGLNNEQFF
- TRBJ1-2 TRBV18 once TGTGCCAGCTCACCGGTAGTCGAGGGGAACTACGGCTACACCTTC CASSPVVEGNYGYTF
- TRBJ1-5 TRBV29-1 once TGCAGCGTTGAGGTACAGATAAATCAGCCCCAGCATTTT CSVEVQINQPQHF
TRBD2 TRBJ2-1 TRBV6-8 few TGTGCCAGCAGTTACCTTTCTAGCGGGAGGGGGTACAATGAGCAGTTCTTC CASSYLSSGRGYNEQFF
- TRBJ1-4 TRBV18 - TGTGCCAGCTCACGGGATGTTAATGAAAAACTGTTTTTT CASSRDVNEKLFF
- TRBJ2-7 TRBV10-1 - TGCGCCAGCAGTGAGAATGCAGGGGCGGATGAGCAGTACTTC CASSENAGADEQYF
TRBD1 TRBJ2-2 TRBV28 few TGTGCCAGCTCCGGGACAGCAGTGTCCGGGGAGCTGTTTTTT CASSGTAVSGELFF
TRBD2 TRBJ2-7 TRBV11-3 - TGTGCCAGCACCATCCAACGAGGGGCTAGCGGGAGGATAGGCTACGAGCAGTACTTC CASTIQRGASGRIGYEQYF
- TRBJ1-2 TRBV14 - TGTGCCAGCAGCCAAGGGCCGGATATCTATGGCTACACCTTC CASSQGPDIYGYTF
- TRBJ1-4 TRBV7-2 - TGTGCCAGCAACCCTACAGGCTTCGAAAAACTGTTTTTT CASNPTGFEKLFF
TRBD2 TRBJ2-1 TRBV30 few TGTGCCTGGAGCGGAGGACCTCACGGACTAGCATACAATGAGCAGTTCTTC CAWSGGPHGLAYNEQFF
- TRBJ1-2 TRBV18 few TGTGCCAGCTCACCGGATGGATCGGGCTACACCTTC CASSPDGSGYTF
- TRBJ1-1 TRBV6-8 few TGTGCCATCAGTGGAAACAGGAACACTGAAGCTTTCTTT CAISGNRNTEAFF
- TRBJ2-3 TRBV6-8 medium-sized TGTGCCAGCAGGCCGGAAACTAGCACAGATACGCAGTATTTT CASRPETSTDTQYF
- TRBJ2-7 TRBV19 - TGTGCCAGTAGTCCTCCCACTGGCGGGATTTACTACGAGCAGTACTTC CASSPPTGGIYYEQYF
- TRBJ2-1 TRBV28 few TGTGCCAGCAGTTTAAGGGCGGGACAAATTAGTTATGAGCAGTTCTTC CASSLRAGQISYEQFF
- TRBJ2-7 TRBV11-3 - TGTGCCAGCAGCTTGAACAGGGGAGGCTTCTACGAGCAGTACTTC CASSLNRGGFYEQYF
- TRBJ2-3 TRBV29-1 - TGCAGCGTTGTGGACCCGCCCTGGACGCAGTATTTT CSVVDPPWTQYF
TRBD2 TRBJ2-3 TRBV9 few TGTGCCAGCAGTAGCGGCCTGGCGGGAGGCACAGATACGCAGTATTTT CASSSGLAGGTDTQYF
TRBD1 TRBJ2-2 TRBV14 few TGTGCCAGCAGCCTGATGGGACAGGGATTTAGAACCGGGGAGCTGTTTTTT CASSLMGQGFRTGELFF
- TRBJ2-3 TRBV19 - TGTGCCAGTAGACTCCGGACGGGCACAGATACGCAGTATTTT CASRLRTGTDTQYF
- TRBJ2-3 TRBV9 medium-sized TGTGCCAGCAGCGACCCGGGGAGGTCAGATACGCAGTATTTT CASSDPGRSDTQYF
TRBD1 TRBJ1-5 TRBV28 - TGTGCCAGCAGTCGGGACAGGGGACGAAATAGCAATCAGCCCCAGCATTTT CASSRDRGRNSNQPQHF